Following are 26 T cell receptor beta chains from one sample sequenced in a study of OX40 agonist ivuxolimab in advanced cancers. Clones were read by immunoSEQ multiplex PCR, and TCRdb kept only the in-frame ones, dropping some. The data show under 70,000 clones, around 84% seen once. The source was CD4+ or CD8+ T cells sorted from blood, collected in a trial of the OX40 agonist ivuxolimab. The receptors derive from an adult with an advanced solid tumor such as melanoma, head and neck, liver or kidney cancer.

J is TRBJ1-5 and V is TRBV6-1, with D possibly TRBD1 on 5 matching bases. In germline, CDR1 is MNHNS, CDR2 SASEGT. The V end lost 0 bases, the J end lost 3 bases, and 9 bases lay between the germline ends. There are 15 residues in the CDR3. The CDR3 nucleotides read TGTGCCAGCAGTGAAGCGTGGGGGTCCAATCAGCCCCAGCATTTT. Its protein is CASSEAWGSNQPQHF.

The genes are TRBV9 and TRBJ2-2; D is unresolved. Deletions cut 0 bases from V and 6 bases from J, with 9 bases between. CDR1 and CDR2 from the germline V gene are SGDLS and YYNGEE. The CDR3 runs 14 residues. CDR3 protein: CASSVVEASGELFF. The CDR3 nucleotides are TGTGCCAGCAGCGTAGTAGAGGCTTCCGGGGAGCTGTTTTTT.

The chain carries TRBV6-5 and TRBJ2-7; 12 bases are shared with TRBD2. With V trimmed by 7 bases and J by 2 bases, 6 bases remained unmatched. This CDR3 contains 15 residues. Germline CDR1 MNHEY, CDR2 SVGAGI. The CDR3 spells CASTPTSGSPYEQYF. CDR3 nucleotides: TGTGCCAGCACCCCGACTAGCGGGAGTCCCTACGAGCAGTACTTC.

This clone was seen only once. The chain couples TRBV5-1 to TRBJ1-3; 9 nucleotides align to TRBD1. The V segment lost 0 bases and the J segment 4 bases; nucleotides outside the gene matches: 11. Germline V CDR1 and CDR2: SGHRS, YFSETQ. CDR3 length: 18 amino acids. The CDR3 loop reads CASSLGGQGLAGGNTIYF. For the CDR3, the DNA is TGCGCCAGCAGCTTGGGGGGACAGGGCCTCGCCGGAGGAAACACCATATATTTT.

This clone was picked up a small number of times. The V call is TRBV5-1, the J call TRBJ1-5, with a possible D match to TRBD1 (5 bases). Trimming shortened V by 5 bases and J by 3 bases, and 15 bases separated the two germline ends. Germline V gene data show CDR1 as SGHRS and CDR2 as YFSETQ. CDR3 length equals 15 residues. DNA of the CDR3: TGCGCCAGCAGACAACCCCGGGACGACAATCAGCCCCAGCATTTT. It codes for CASRQPRDDNQPQHF.

As regards this clone: In the same sample, other DNA sequences code for this CDR3. The gene calls are TRBV4-1 and TRBJ1-2, with D hard to call. Looked up from germline, CDR1 is MGHRA and CDR2 is YSYEKL. V lost 0 bases to trimming and J lost 4 bases, with 12 bases between them. There are 15 residues in the CDR3. Here the CDR3 reads CASSQDETGVYGYTF. The CDR3 DNA is TGCGCCAGCAGCCAAGATGAGACGGGCGTCTATGGCTACACCTTC.

The chain recombines TRBV4-1 with TRBJ2-3; D call uncertain. Per germline, CDR1 MGHRA and CDR2 YSYEKL. The V and J ends lost 1 base and 4 bases respectively, with 0 bases between them. The length of the CDR3 is 11 residues. CDR3 coding DNA: TGCGCCAGCAGCCAAGCAGATACGCAGTATTTT. It specifies CASSQADTQYF.

In DNA, the CDR3 is TGTGCCAGTAGCGGGGACGCGGGGGAGACCCAGTACTTC. Translating gives CASSGDAGETQYF. The chain is built from TRBV19 and TRBJ2-5, with D tentatively TRBD2 (6 bases). The V and J ends lost 6 bases and 5 bases respectively, with 13 bases between them. The CDR3 covers 13 residues. In germline, CDR1 is LNHDA, CDR2 SQIVND (reference sequence).

This clone has a single count. This rearrangement joins TRBV18 to TRBJ2-4; D tentatively fits TRBD1 or TRBD2 (5 bases each). Germline loops: CDR1 KGHSH, CDR2 LQKENI. The CDR3 spans 13 residues. V was pared by 1 base and J by 6 bases, with 7 bases between. The chain's CDR3 is CASSPQGRNIQYF. For the CDR3, the DNA is TGTGCCAGCTCACCACAGGGGAGAAACATTCAGTACTTC.

The chain joins TRBV29-1 to TRBJ2-2; D is possibly TRBD2 (6 bases). Trimming cost V 6 bases and J 1 base, with 12 bases left between them. CDR3 size: 14 residues. Germline V gives CDR1 SQVTM, CDR2 ANQGSEA. DNA of the CDR3: TGCAGCGTGGAGGGTGTACGGAACACCGGGGAGCTGTTTTTT. Translating gives CSVEGVRNTGELFF.

This clone was recorded a few times. The chain joins TRBV6-6 to TRBJ2-7; 13 positions match TRBD2. Looked up from germline, CDR1 is MNHNY and CDR2 is SVGAGI (reference sequence). The CDR3 sequence is 14 residues long. Trimming took 4 bases from V and 3 from J; bases not matched to a gene: 0. The CDR3 reads CASSWTSGSYEQYF. The CDR3 coding sequence is TGTGCCAGCAGTTGGACTAGCGGGAGCTACGAGCAGTACTTC.

The chain employs TRBV11-1 and TRBJ1-1, with unresolved D. The CDR3 has 11 amino acids. The germline CDR1 and CDR2 sequences are SGHAT and FQDESV (reference sequence). Trimming shortened V by 3 bases and J by 3 bases, and 2 bases separated the two germline ends. This CDR3 is CASSFDTEAFF. As DNA, the CDR3 is TGTGCCAGCAGCTTTGACACTGAAGCTTTCTTT.

In this sample, this clone turned up once. V and J are TRBV19 and TRBJ2-6, with a possible D match to TRBD2 (7 bases). This CDR3 spans 15 amino acids. V lost 9 bases and J lost 3, with 15 bases in between. Germline values: CDR1 LNHDA, CDR2 SQIVND (reference sequence). In DNA form, the CDR3 reads TGTGCCAGCCGAGAGGGGGGGGTTGGGGCCAACGTCCTGACTTTC. It is translated as CASREGGVGANVLTF.

CDR3 sequence reads: CASSQEGDAHEKLFF. Written as DNA, the CDR3 is TGTGCCAGCAGCCAAGAGGGGGACGCCCATGAAAAACTGTTTTTT. The rearrangement links TRBV4-2 to TRBJ1-4, with a tentative D call TRBD1 (5 bases). V lost 0 bases, J lost 6 bases, and 11 bases lay in between. Looked up from germline, CDR1 is LGHNA and CDR2 is YNFKEQ. The CDR3 contains 15 residues.

CDR3 region: CASSGGQTPHEQYF. CDR3 nucleotide sequence: TGTGCCAGCAGCGGGGGACAGACCCCTCACGAGCAGTACTTC. The chain combines TRBV28 with TRBJ2-7; possibly TRBD1 for D (7 bases). The germline V and J ends were trimmed by 6 bases and 5 bases, with 17 bases remaining between them. CDR1 and CDR2 from the germline V gene are MDHEN and SYDVKM. CDR3 length equals 14 residues.

This clone was seen only a few times. The chain is built from TRBV5-5 and TRBJ2-5; 7 bases match TRBD2. This CDR3 contains 13 residues. Looked up from germline, CDR1 is SGHKS and CDR2 is YYEKEE (reference sequence). Trimming cost V 2 bases and J 5 bases; bases outside gene matches: 3. CDR3: CASSFAGDETQYF. The CDR3 bases are TGTGCCAGCAGCTTTGCGGGGGACGAGACCCAGTACTTC. Full variable domain (outside the CDR3, taken from reference TRBV5-5 and TRBJ2-5): DAGVTQSPTHLIKTRGQQVTLRCSPISGHKSVSWYQQVLGQGPQFIFQYYEKEERGRGNFPDRFSARQFPNYSSELNVNALLLGDSALYLCASSFAGDETQYFGPGTRLLVL.

This chain uses TRBV29-1 with TRBJ2-1; TRBD1 agrees at 9 bases. J lost 9 bases, V lost 7 bases, and 10 bases had no gene match. CDR3 length: 13 residues. Per germline, CDR1 SQVTM and CDR2 ANQGSEA. The CDR3: CSASTGTGSEQFF. The CDR3 nucleotides read TGCAGCGCATCAACCGGGACAGGGAGTGAGCAGTTCTTC.

The rearrangement links TRBV28 to TRBJ1-3; D is possibly TRBD1 (5 bases). There are 14 residues in the CDR3. CDR1 is MDHEN, CDR2 SYDVKM, per germline. Trimming took off 7 bases at V and 3 bases at J, with 13 bases between the two ends. The CDR3 DNA reads TGTGCCAGCACCCGGGGGACTGGTGGAAACACCATATATTTT. Translation: CASTRGTGGNTIYF. Together with reference TRBV28 and TRBJ1-3, the CDR3 gives the full variable domain: DVKVTQSSRYLVKRTGEKVFLECVQDMDHENMFWYRQDPGLGLRLIYFSYDVKMKEKGDIPEGYSVSREKKERFSLILESASTNQTSMYLCASTRGTGGNTIYFGEGSWLTVV.

V is TRBV7-1 and J is TRBJ2-7; D is ambiguous. TRBV7-1 is known as an ORF, though its function is uncertain. This CDR3 has 14 amino acids. Trimming removed 5 bases from V and 3 bases from J, with 14 bases in between. The CDR3 DNA sequence: TGTGCCAGCAGCCCATCGGTCCAGAACTACGAGCAGTACTTC. It translates to CASSPSVQNYEQYF.

This clone was seen a single time. J is TRBJ1-2 and V is TRBV19; 7 bases fit TRBD1. Germline V lookup: CDR1 LNHDA, CDR2 SQIVND (reference sequence). V dropped 5 bases and J dropped 8; count of bases not matched to a gene: 8. The CDR3 length is 13 residues. This CDR3 reads CASSSRQGDGYTF. CDR3 sequence (DNA): TGTGCCAGTAGTTCCCGACAGGGCGACGGCTACACCTTC. The variable domain in full, completed from reference TRBV19 and TRBJ1-2, reads DGGITQSPKYLFRKEGQNVTLSCEQNLNHDAMYWYRQDPGQGLRLIYYSQIVNDFQKGDIAEGYSVSREKKESFPLTVTSAQKNPTAFYLCASSSRQGDGYTFGSGTRLTVV.

J is TRBJ2-7 and V is TRBV5-1; D is perhaps TRBD2 (5 bases). Between the trimmed V and J ends, which lost 0 bases and 4 bases, there was a span of 11 bases. The CDR3 is 14 amino acids. Germline V lookup: CDR1 SGHRS, CDR2 YFSETQ. For the CDR3, the DNA is TGCGCCAGCAGCTTGGGAGGGAGAGAGTACGAGCAGTACTTC. Its translation is CASSLGGREYEQYF.

The chain uses TRBV7-9 and TRBJ2-5; perhaps TRBD2 as D (5 bases). Per germline, CDR1 SEHNR and CDR2 FQNEAQ (reference sequence). Trimming removed 3 bases from V and 3 bases from J, with 11 bases in between. This CDR3 contains 14 residues. CDR3 in amino acids: CASSLTGTKETQYF. The CDR3 nucleotides are TGTGCCAGCAGCTTGACGGGAACGAAAGAGACCCAGTACTTC.

J is TRBJ2-5 and V is TRBV5-1; 8 bases match TRBD2. The J call is uncertain, as TRBJ2-7 better fits the DNA end. This CDR3 has 16 residues. Germline V gives CDR1 SGHRS, CDR2 YFSETQ. The CDR3 loop reads CASSLGRLAGSYEQYF. CDR3 coding DNA: TGCGCCAGCAGCTTGGGGCGGCTAGCGGGTTCCTACGAGCAGTACTTC.

The chain links TRBV2 to TRBJ1-2, with D uncertain. The CDR3 extends over 14 amino acids. Deletions cut 1 base from V and 8 bases from J, with 14 bases between. Germline V gene data show CDR1 as SNHLY and CDR2 as FYNNEI. The CDR3 here is CASSEEYGMRGYTF. For the CDR3, the DNA is TGTGCCAGCAGTGAAGAGTACGGAATGAGAGGCTACACCTTC.

The chain employs TRBV11-2 and TRBJ1-2; D uncertain. V lost 5 bases and J 1 base, leaving 8 bases between the germline ends. Germline CDR1 is SGHAT and CDR2 is FQNNGV. The CDR3 contains 13 residues. The CDR3 reads CASSAQSNYGYTF. CDR3 sequence (DNA): TGTGCCAGCAGCGCACAGAGTAACTATGGCTACACCTTC.

This chain joins TRBV4-2 and TRBJ2-6; 8 positions match TRBD2. The CDR3 length is 18 residues. CDR1 LGHNA and CDR2 YNFKEQ come from the germline V gene. J lost 0 bases, V lost 2 bases, and 6 bases had no gene match. The CDR3 bases are TGTGCCAGCAGCCAAAGAAAGCGGGAGAGCTCTGGGGCCAACGTCCTGACTTTC. Residues: CASSQRKRESSGANVLTF.